This T cell receptor beta chain was obtained from a study of post-analysis software for immune sequencing data. Broader study findings: Controls showed lower frequencies than patients for several TRBV segments, and TRBV5-6, TRBV5-1 and TRBV20-1 were among these. For normalized Chao1 diversity, multiple sclerosis patients scored significantly lower than controls did.

Of note for this clonotype: Its antigen remains unidentified.

cDNA libraries of TCR beta carried unique molecular identifiers. Using its own MiXCR run on the PCR reads, TCRdb lists one record per CDR3 protein. This sample has 650,000 to 850,000 distinct CDR3 sequences; just over 45% occur once, and the top ten carry roughly 4.9%. With 2 bases removed from V and 6 bases from J, the gap between germline ends came to 6 bases. This CDR3 has 12 residues. The receptor was derived from a girl aged 10-17 years with multiple sclerosis. Material for sequencing was blood. The J gene is TRBJ2-3, the V gene TRBV12-3 or TRBV12-4; no clear D. The CDR3 DNA reads as TGTGCCAGCAGTTTAATGGGGGATACGCAGTATTTT. Residues: CASSLMGDTQYF.